This is a list of T cell receptor beta chains from one sample in a study of beta chain features in type 1 diabetes. Some clones are missing from TCRdb's copy, which holds only in-frame ones; the method was immunoSEQ multiplex PCR. The sample has about 210,000 clones, roughly a tenth seen once. Sequences were obtained from central memory CD4+ T cells from blood. These receptors originate from a man aged 18-30 years in good health. The CDR3 runs from the conserved cysteine through the conserved F or W. A D gene is named only where the DNA matches it firmly. Rows may omit the clone size; those that give it use once, few, many or a size class.

TRBV5-4,TRBJ2-1,TRBD2,NA,CASSLMGGPWSNEQFF
TRBV19,TRBJ2-6,NA,NA,CASSMANVLTF
TRBV6-5,TRBJ2-7,NA,NA,CASGSGRDYEQYF
TRBV12-5,TRBJ2-2,NA,few,CASGYTGGSGELFF
TRBV15,TRBJ2-1,TRBD2,few,CATSRARGRADNEQFF
TRBV6-6,TRBJ2-3,NA,many,CASTPSGTDTQYF
TRBV7-9,TRBJ2-7,NA,NA,CASSFSLSKQYF
TRBV6-5,TRBJ2-6,NA,NA,CASSSPVTSGANVLTF
TRBV30,TRBJ2-3,NA,NA,CAWSGTLVGGDTQYF
TRBV11-2,TRBJ1-1,NA,many,CASTVDRNTEAFF
TRBV6-1,TRBJ2-3,NA,NA,CASAEGNTDTQYF
TRBV7-2,TRBJ2-7,NA,NA,CASSLRNANYEQYF
TRBV29-1,TRBJ1-1,NA,NA,CSVETRAGEAFF
TRBV7-3,TRBJ1-1,NA,many,CASSQQPNTEAFF
TRBV18,TRBJ1-1,NA,many,CASSPPGGTEAFF
TRBV20-1,TRBJ1-5,NA,NA,CSALGWPQHF
TRBV27,TRBJ2-3,TRBD2,NA,CASSPTSGWTRKQYF
TRBV6-1,TRBJ2-2,TRBD1,NA,CASSEVKGADTGELFF
TRBV4-1,TRBJ1-5,NA,few,CASSQDGSGGSQPQHF
TRBV18,TRBJ2-3,NA,NA,CASSLPDTQYF
TRBV7-8,TRBJ2-4,NA,few,CASSLAAKNIQYF
TRBV7-3,TRBJ2-3,NA,few,CASSPGGLGTQYF
TRBV7-6,TRBJ2-2,NA,NA,CASSLAPNTGELFF
TRBV18,TRBJ2-1,NA,NA,CASSPSTANNEQFF
TRBV19,TRBJ2-5,NA,NA,CASSSGGTTQETQYF
TRBV5-1,TRBJ2-3,TRBD1,few,CASSLASGGDTQYF
TRBV30,TRBJ2-7,TRBD1,few,CAWSGTGTLYEQYF
TRBV18,TRBJ2-3,NA,few,CASPFKADSTDTQYF
TRBV6-1,TRBJ2-2,NA,once,CAVVRDRTGELFF
TRBV5-1,TRBJ2-1,NA,NA,CASSPQGRSSYNEQFF
TRBV28,TRBJ1-3,NA,NA,CASSRPEKYTIYF
TRBV19,TRBJ2-7,NA,NA,CASSIASGSYEQYF
TRBV28,TRBJ2-4,TRBD1,NA,CATTALDRGKNIQYF
TRBV7-2,TRBJ2-4,NA,NA,CASSLVWTNQNIQYF
TRBV2,TRBJ2-7,NA,many,CASSADFGVKQYF
TRBV5-1,TRBJ2-2,NA,NA,CASSLAYFTGELFF
TRBV2,TRBJ2-5,NA,NA,CASSSRTVAAETQYF
TRBV6-1,TRBJ2-7,TRBD2,NA,CASRTSGCYEQYF
TRBV5-6,TRBJ2-2,NA,many,CASSFGRNTGELFF
TRBV14,TRBJ2-2,NA,NA,CASSRQYTNTGELFF
TRBV19,TRBJ1-5,TRBD1,few,CASTSGRDRVGQPQHF
TRBV29-1,TRBJ1-1,NA,few,CSVEDLDGNTEAFF
TRBV30,TRBJ2-5,TRBD1,few,CAWGKLDRSQETQYF